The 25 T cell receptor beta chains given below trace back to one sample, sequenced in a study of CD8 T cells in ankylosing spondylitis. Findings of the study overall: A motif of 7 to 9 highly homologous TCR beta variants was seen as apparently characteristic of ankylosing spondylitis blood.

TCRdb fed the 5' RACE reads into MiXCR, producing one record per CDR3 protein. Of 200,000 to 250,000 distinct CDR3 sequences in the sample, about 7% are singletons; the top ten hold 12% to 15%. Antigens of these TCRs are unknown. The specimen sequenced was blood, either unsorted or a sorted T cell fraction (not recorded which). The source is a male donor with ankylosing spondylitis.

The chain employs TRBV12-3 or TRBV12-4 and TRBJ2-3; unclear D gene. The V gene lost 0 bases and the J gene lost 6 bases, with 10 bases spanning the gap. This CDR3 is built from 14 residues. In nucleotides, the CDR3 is TGTGCCAGCAGTTTAGCCATCAGAGCGGATACGCAGTATTTT. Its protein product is CASSLAIRADTQYF.

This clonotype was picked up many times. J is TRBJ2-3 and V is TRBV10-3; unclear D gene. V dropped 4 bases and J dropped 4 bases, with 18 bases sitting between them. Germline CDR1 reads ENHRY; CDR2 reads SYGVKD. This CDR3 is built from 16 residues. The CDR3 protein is CAISVYSDKVPDTQYF. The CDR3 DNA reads TGTGCCATCAGTGTATACTCAGACAAAGTTCCAGATACGCAGTATTTT.

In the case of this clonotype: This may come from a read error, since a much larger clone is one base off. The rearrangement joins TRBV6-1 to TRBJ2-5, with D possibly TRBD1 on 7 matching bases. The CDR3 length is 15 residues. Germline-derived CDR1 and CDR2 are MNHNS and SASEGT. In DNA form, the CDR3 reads TGTGCCGGCAGCACGGTTGCAGCCAGGGGGGCGACCCAGTACTTC. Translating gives CAGSTVAARGATQYF.

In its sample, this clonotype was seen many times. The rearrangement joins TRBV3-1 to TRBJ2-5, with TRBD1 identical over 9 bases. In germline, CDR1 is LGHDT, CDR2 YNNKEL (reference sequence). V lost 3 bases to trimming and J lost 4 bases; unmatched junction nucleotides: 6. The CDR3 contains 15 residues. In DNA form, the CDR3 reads TGTGCCAGCAGCCAGGAGACAGGGGGAGGAGAGACCCAGTACTTC. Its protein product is CASSQETGGGETQYF.

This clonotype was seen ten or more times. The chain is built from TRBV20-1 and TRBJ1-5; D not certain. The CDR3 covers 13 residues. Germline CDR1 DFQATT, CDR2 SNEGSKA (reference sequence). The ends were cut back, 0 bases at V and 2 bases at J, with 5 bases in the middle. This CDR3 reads CSARDPGNQPQHF. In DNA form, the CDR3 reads TGCAGTGCTAGAGATCCTGGCAATCAGCCCCAGCATTTT.

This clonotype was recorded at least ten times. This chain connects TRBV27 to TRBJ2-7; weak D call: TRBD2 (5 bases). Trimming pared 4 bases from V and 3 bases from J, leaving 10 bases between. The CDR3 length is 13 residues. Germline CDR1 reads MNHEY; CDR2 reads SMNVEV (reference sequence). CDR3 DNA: TGTGCCAGCAGTTCTGGGAGAGGCTACGAGCAGTACTTC. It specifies CASSSGRGYEQYF.

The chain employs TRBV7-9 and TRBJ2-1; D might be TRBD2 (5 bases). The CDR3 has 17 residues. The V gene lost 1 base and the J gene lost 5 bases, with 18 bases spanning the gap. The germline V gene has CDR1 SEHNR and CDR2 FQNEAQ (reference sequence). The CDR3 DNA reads TGTGCCAGCAGCTTAGTTTTGGGGAGAACCAAGAACAATGAGCAGTTCTTC. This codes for CASSLVLGRTKNNEQFF.

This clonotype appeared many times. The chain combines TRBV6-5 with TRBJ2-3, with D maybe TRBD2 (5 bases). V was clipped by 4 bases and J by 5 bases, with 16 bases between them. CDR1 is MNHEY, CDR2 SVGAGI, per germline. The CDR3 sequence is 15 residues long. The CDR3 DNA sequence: TGTGCCAGCAGTTCACAGCTGAGGGTTGGAGATACGCAGTATTTT. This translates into CASSSQLRVGDTQYF.

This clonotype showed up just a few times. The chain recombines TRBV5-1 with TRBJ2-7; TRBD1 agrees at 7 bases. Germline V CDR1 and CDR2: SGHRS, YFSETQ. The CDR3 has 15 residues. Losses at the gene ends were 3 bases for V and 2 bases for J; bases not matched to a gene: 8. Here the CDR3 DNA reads TGCGCCAGCAGCTCCTGGACAGGAAATACCTACGAGCAGTACTTC. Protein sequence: CASSSWTGNTYEQYF.

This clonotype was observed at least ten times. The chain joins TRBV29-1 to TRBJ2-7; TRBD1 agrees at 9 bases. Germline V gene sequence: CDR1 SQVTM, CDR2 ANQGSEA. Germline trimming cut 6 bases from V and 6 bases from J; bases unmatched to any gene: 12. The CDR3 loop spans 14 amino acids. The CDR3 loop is CSVAWGTGIIEQYF. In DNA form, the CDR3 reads TGCAGCGTCGCATGGGGGACAGGGATAATCGAGCAGTACTTC.

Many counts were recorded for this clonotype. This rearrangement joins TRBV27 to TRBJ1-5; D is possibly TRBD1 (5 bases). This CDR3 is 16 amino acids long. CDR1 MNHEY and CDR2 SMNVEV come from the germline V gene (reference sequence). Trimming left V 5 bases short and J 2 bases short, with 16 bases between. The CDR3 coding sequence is TGTGCCAGCAGTCAACGGAAGGGGCGCGGCAATCAGCCCCAGCATTTT. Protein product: CASSQRKGRGNQPQHF.

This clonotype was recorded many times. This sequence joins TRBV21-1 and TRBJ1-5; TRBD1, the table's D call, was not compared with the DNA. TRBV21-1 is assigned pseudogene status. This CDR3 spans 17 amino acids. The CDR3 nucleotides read TGTGCCAGCAGCAAAAGACCGGGGTTGCATGGCAATCAGCCCCAGCATTTT. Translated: CASSKRPGLHGNQPQHF.

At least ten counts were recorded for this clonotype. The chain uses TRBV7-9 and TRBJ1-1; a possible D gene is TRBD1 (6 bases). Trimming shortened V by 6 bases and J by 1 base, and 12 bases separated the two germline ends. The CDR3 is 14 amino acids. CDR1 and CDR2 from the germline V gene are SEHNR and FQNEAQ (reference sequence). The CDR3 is CASSSLRGNTEAFF. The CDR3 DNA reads TGTGCCAGCAGTTCCCTCAGGGGGAACACTGAAGCTTTCTTT.

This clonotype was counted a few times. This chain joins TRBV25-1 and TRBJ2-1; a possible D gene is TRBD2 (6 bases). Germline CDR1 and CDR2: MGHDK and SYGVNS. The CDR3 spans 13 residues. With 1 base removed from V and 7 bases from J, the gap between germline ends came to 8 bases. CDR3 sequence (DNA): TGTGCCAGCAGTGAATTTGGAGGGAATGAGCAGTTCTTC. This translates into CASSEFGGNEQFF.

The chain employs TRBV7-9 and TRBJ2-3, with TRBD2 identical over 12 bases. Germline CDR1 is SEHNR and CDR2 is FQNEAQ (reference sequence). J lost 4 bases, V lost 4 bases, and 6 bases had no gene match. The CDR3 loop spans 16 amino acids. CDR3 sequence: CASSSELAGGPDTQYF. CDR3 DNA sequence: TGTGCCAGCAGCTCAGAACTAGCGGGGGGTCCAGATACGCAGTATTTT.

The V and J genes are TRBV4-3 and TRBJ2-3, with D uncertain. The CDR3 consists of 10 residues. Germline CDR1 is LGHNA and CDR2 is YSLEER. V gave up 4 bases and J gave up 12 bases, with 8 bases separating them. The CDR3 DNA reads TGCGCCAGCAGCCTCTCGCTACAGTATTTT. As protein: CASSLSLQYF.

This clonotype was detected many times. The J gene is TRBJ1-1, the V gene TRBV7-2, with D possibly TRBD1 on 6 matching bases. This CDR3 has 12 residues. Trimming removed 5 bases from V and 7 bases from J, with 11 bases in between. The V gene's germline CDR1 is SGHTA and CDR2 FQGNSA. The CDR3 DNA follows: TGTGCCAGCAGCATGGGACACTATGAAGCTTTCTTT. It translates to CASSMGHYEAFF.

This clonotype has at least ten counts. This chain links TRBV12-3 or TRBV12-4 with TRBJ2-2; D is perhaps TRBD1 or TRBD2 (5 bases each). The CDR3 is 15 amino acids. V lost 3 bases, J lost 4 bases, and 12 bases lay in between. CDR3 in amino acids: CASSFIGAGTGELFF. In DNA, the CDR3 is TGTGCCAGCAGTTTCATAGGGGCGGGCACCGGGGAGCTGTTTTTT.

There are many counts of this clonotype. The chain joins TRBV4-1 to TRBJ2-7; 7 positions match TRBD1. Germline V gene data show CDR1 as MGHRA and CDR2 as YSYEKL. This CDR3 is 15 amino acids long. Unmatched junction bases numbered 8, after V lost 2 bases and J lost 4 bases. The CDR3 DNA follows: TGCGCCAGCAGCCAATCGATCCGGGACAGTTACGAGCAGTACTTC. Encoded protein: CASSQSIRDSYEQYF.

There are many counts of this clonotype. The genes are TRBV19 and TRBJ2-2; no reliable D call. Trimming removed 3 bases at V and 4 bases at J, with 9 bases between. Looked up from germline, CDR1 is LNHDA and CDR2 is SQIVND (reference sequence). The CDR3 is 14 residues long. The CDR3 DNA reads TGTGCCAGTAGTATTAATGGCGGCACCGGGGAGCTGTTTTTT. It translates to CASSINGGTGELFF.

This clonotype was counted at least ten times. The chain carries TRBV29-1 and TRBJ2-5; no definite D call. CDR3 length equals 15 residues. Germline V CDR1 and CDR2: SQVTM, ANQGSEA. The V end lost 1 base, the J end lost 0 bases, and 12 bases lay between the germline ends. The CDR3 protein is CSVEGVGEYQETQYF. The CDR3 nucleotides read TGCAGCGTTGAAGGGGTCGGAGAGTACCAAGAGACCCAGTACTTC. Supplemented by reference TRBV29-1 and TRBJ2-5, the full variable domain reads SAVISQKPSRDICQRGTSLTIQCQVDSQVTMMFWYRQQPGQSLTLIATANQGSEATYESGFVIDKFPISRPNLTFSTLTVSNMSPEDSSIYLCSVEGVGEYQETQYFGPGTRLLVL.

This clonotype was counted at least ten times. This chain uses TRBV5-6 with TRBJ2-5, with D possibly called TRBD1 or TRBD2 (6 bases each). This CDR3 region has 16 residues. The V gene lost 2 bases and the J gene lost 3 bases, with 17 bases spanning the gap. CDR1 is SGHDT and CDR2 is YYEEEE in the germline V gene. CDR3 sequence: CASSFWGTGAEETQYF. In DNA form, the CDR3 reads TGTGCCAGCAGCTTTTGGGGGACGGGGGCGGAAGAGACCCAGTACTTC.

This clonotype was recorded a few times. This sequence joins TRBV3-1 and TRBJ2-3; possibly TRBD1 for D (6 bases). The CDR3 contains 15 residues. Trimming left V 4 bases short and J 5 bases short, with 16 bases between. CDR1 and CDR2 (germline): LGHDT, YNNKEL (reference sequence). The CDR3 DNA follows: TGTGCCAGCAGCCTACTTCAGGGGCGCAAAGATACGCAGTATTTT. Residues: CASSLLQGRKDTQYF.

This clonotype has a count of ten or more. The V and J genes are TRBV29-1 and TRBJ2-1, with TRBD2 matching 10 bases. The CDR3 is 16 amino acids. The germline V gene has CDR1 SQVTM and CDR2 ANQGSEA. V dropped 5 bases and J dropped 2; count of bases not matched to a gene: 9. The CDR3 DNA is TGCAGCGTTCCAATCACAGCGGGGGGGCCCTACAATGAGCAGTTCTTC. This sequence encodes CSVPITAGGPYNEQFF.

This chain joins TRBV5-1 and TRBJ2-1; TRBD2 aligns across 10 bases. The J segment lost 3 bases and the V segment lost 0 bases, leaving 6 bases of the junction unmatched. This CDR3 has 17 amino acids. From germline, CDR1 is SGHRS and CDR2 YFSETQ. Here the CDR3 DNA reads TGCGCCAGCAGCTTGGATCTAGGGACTAGCGACTACAATGAGCAGTTCTTC. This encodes CASSLDLGTSDYNEQFF.